These 23 T cell receptor beta chains share one sample of origin, sequenced in a study of blood T cells in healthy people across ages (dated by TCRdb to the mid-2010s). The library was produced with 5' RACE. This sample was sequenced with an Illumina HiSeq 2500. A second PCR of roughly 6 to 12 cycles was performed with a sample-barcoded 5' primer and a J-beta primer mix. Using fastp trimming at Q25 and MiXCR clonotype assembly, TCRdb reanalyzed the public sequencing data and kept in-frame beta chains. Every CDR3 protein is listed once, alongside the most common genes and DNA of its rows. Present in this sample are hundreds of thousands of distinct CDR3 sequences, around half of which were seen just once. The ten largest make up approximately 25% of the sample. The sequencing input was blood. Every receptor here comes from a man older than 75 in good health.

This CDR3 reads CSAISPPYEQYF. CDR3 DNA sequence: TGCAGTGCTATCTCTCCCCCCTACGAGCAGTACTTC. The chain carries TRBV20-1 and TRBJ2-4; the D is unclear. The J call may be wrong; the DNA end is better matched by TRBJ2-7. Germline lookup yields CDR1 DFQATT and CDR2 SNEGSKA (reference sequence). CDR3 size: 12 residues.

The V call is TRBV10-3, the J call TRBJ2-1, with D possibly being TRBD1 (6 bases). From germline, CDR1 is ENHRY and CDR2 SYGVKD. The V and J ends lost 5 bases and 5 bases respectively, with 10 bases between them. The CDR3 is 13 residues long. In DNA, the CDR3 is TGTGCCATCAGTCCGGGACAAGACAATGAGCAGTTCTTC. Its protein product is CAISPGQDNEQFF.

The chain joins TRBV28 to TRBJ2-6; no reliable D call. V was clipped by 9 bases and J by 0 bases, with 9 bases between them. This CDR3 comprises 14 residues. The germline CDR1 and CDR2 sequences are MDHEN and SYDVKM. The CDR3 sequence: CASCQLSGANVLTF. DNA of the CDR3: TGTGCCAGTTGTCAGCTCTCTGGGGCCAACGTCCTGACTTTC. The full variable domain, rest sourced from reference TRBV28 and TRBJ2-6, is DVKVTQSSRYLVKRTGEKVFLECVQDMDHENMFWYRQDPGLGLRLIYFSYDVKMKEKGDIPEGYSVSREKKERFSLILESASTNQTSMYLCASCQLSGANVLTFGAGSRLTVL.

The chain links TRBV20-1 to TRBJ1-2; D call uncertain. Germline V gene data show CDR1 as DFQATT and CDR2 as SNEGSKA (reference sequence). V lost 0 bases, J lost 4 bases, and 15 bases lay in between. The CDR3 spans 15 residues. The CDR3 bases are TGCAGTGCTAGAGATGAGGGAAAGGGTGTCTATGGCTACACCTTC. Residues: CSARDEGKGVYGYTF.

On this clonotype itself: One base away lies a much larger clone, so this may be a sequencing read error. This chain uses TRBV7-2 with TRBJ2-1; D gene uncertain. The CDR3 has 13 residues. From germline, CDR1 is SGHTA and CDR2 FQGNSA. Between the trimmed V and J ends, which lost 3 bases and 5 bases, there was a span of 8 bases. The CDR3 coding sequence is TGTGCCAGCAGCTTTAACAGAGACAATGAGCAGTTCTTC. Residues: CASSFNRDNEQFF. The variable domain in full, with the rest retrieved from reference TRBV7-2 and TRBJ2-1, is GAGVSQSPSNKVTEKGKDVELRCDPISGHTALYWYRQSLGQGLEFLIYFQGNSAPDKSGLPSDRFSAERTGGSVSTLTIQRTQQEDSAVYLCASSFNRDNEQFFGPGTRLTVL.

The CDR3 nucleotides read TGCGCCAGCAGCTTGGTCGGCGGGAGCCCCGATACGCAGTATTTT. Encoded protein: CASSLVGGSPDTQYF. V gene TRBV5-1 combines with J gene TRBJ2-3; 7 positions match TRBD2. Germline V lookup: CDR1 SGHRS, CDR2 YFSETQ. The ends lost 0 bases at V and 6 bases at J; junction bases unmatched: 7. The CDR3 runs 15 residues.

The chain uses TRBV7-8 and TRBJ2-3; 12 bases are shared with TRBD2. The germline CDR1 and CDR2 sequences are SGHVS and FQNEAQ. This CDR3 has 16 amino acids. V lost 3 bases and J lost 5; bases outside the gene matches: 6. CDR3 in amino acids: CASSFRLAGAIDTQYF. DNA of the CDR3: TGTGCCAGCAGCTTCCGACTAGCGGGAGCGATAGATACGCAGTATTTT.

V usage is TRBV7-2 and J usage is TRBJ2-7; D may be TRBD1 or TRBD2 (5 bases each). The CDR3 spans 15 residues. The V gene lost 5 bases and the J gene lost 6 bases, with 20 bases spanning the gap. CDR1 SGHTA and CDR2 FQGNSA come from the germline V gene. The CDR3 is CASSPSMGEKGEQYF. CDR3 nucleotide sequence: TGTGCCAGCAGCCCGTCGATGGGGGAGAAGGGCGAGCAGTACTTC.

This clonotype was observed many times. The rearrangement joins TRBV7-2 to TRBJ2-1, with 8 positions matching TRBD2. Looked up from germline, CDR1 is SGHTA and CDR2 is FQGNSA. The CDR3 sequence is 15 residues long. V lost 6 bases to trimming and J lost 9 bases; unmatched junction nucleotides: 13. CDR3 in amino acids: CASRQLAESNGEQFF. The CDR3 coding sequence is TGTGCCAGCAGGCAACTAGCGGAATCGAACGGTGAGCAGTTCTTC.

The rearrangement uses TRBV20-1 and TRBJ2-1, with 14 bases identical to TRBD2. Germline assignment: CDR1 DFQATT and CDR2 SNEGSKA (reference sequence). The CDR3 loop spans 15 amino acids. The junction had 6 bases not matched to a gene; V was cut back by 6 bases and J by 5 bases. CDR3: CSAARLAGGNNEQFF. The CDR3 region has the DNA TGCAGTGCCGCCAGACTAGCGGGAGGGAACAATGAGCAGTTCTTC.

The V gene is TRBV7-2, the J gene TRBJ1-1; 7 bases agree with TRBD1. V was pared by 6 bases and J by 9 bases, with 10 bases of the junction left unmatched. Germline CDR1 is SGHTA and CDR2 is FQGNSA. This CDR3 is 13 amino acids long. Written as DNA, the CDR3 is TGTGCCAGCAGAGACAGGGCTGAAGGGAAAGCTTTCTTT. Translation: CASRDRAEGKAFF.

This rearrangement joins TRBV7-2 to TRBJ1-4, with D possibly being TRBD1 (6 bases). Germline V CDR1 and CDR2: SGHTA, FQGNSA. The CDR3 has 15 residues. V lost 5 bases to trimming and J lost 3 bases, with 13 bases between them. DNA of the CDR3: TGTGCCAGCAGCCTTACAGGGTATCCTAATGAAAAACTGTTTTTT. Amino acid sequence: CASSLTGYPNEKLFF.

This chain uses TRBV13 with TRBJ2-4; D remains unclear. This CDR3 contains 12 residues. With 1 base removed from V and 13 bases from J, the gap between germline ends came to 11 bases. Germline V gene sequence: CDR1 PRHDT, CDR2 FYEKMQ (reference sequence). The CDR3, as DNA: TGTGCCAGCAGCTTAGCCCAGCTGGAGCAGTACTTC. Amino acid sequence: CASSLAQLEQYF.

This sequence joins TRBV7-2 and TRBJ2-5, with 7 bases matching TRBD2. J gave up 1 base and V 5 bases, and 7 bases lay outside the gene matches. The CDR3 covers 15 residues. CDR1 SGHTA and CDR2 FQGNSA come from the germline V gene. CDR3 residues: CASSQRDGAQETQYF. CDR3 nucleotides: TGTGCCAGCAGCCAGCGGGACGGAGCCCAAGAGACCCAGTACTTC.

The V and J genes are TRBV6-6 and TRBJ2-2; D ambiguous. This CDR3 spans 13 amino acids. Trimming left V 5 bases short and J 6 bases short, with 10 bases between. The germline CDR1 and CDR2 sequences are MNHNY and SVGAGI (reference sequence). The CDR3 loop reads CASSTQSAGELFF. CDR3 bases: TGTGCCAGCAGTACCCAAAGCGCCGGGGAGCTGTTTTTT.

This clonotype was seen a few times. The chain combines TRBV10-3 with TRBJ2-7; 10 bases line up with TRBD1. The V gene's germline CDR1 is ENHRY and CDR2 SYGVKD. The CDR3 loop spans 15 amino acids. Trimming took 5 bases from V and 7 from J; bases not matched to a gene: 11. The chain's CDR3 is CAISSGTGVLYEQYF. As DNA, the CDR3 is TGTGCCATCAGTTCCGGGACAGGGGTTTTATATGAGCAGTACTTC.

Here the CDR3 reads CASRLWTDQETQYF. CDR3 DNA sequence: TGTGCCAGCAGGCTCTGGACAGATCAAGAGACCCAGTACTTC. The rearrangement links TRBV2 to TRBJ2-7, with D perhaps TRBD1 (6 bases). The DNA end is more similar to TRBJ2-5, so the J call may be wrong. CDR3 length equals 14 residues. The germline V gene encodes CDR1 SNHLY and CDR2 FYNNEI.

This clonotype was picked up a small number of times. The chain employs TRBV12-3 or TRBV12-4 and TRBJ2-7; the match to TRBD1 covers 7 bases. The CDR3 sequence is 16 residues long. The V segment lost 7 bases and the J segment 0 bases; nucleotides outside the gene matches: 12. Here the CDR3 reads CASTARDRVVSYEQYF. CDR3 bases: TGTGCCAGCACCGCTCGAGACAGGGTGGTCTCCTACGAGCAGTACTTC.

This clonotype was seen at least ten times. V usage is TRBV6-5 and J usage is TRBJ2-5; maybe TRBD1 (6 bases). The V gene's germline CDR1 is MNHEY and CDR2 SVGAGI. Deletions cut 2 bases from V and 5 bases from J, with 6 bases between. The CDR3 has 12 amino acids. CDR3 DNA sequence: TGTGCCAGCAGTTACAGGGGGGAGACCCAGTACTTC. Translated: CASSYRGETQYF.

The gene calls are TRBV20-1 and TRBJ2-3; 9 bases fit TRBD2. Germline values: CDR1 DFQATT, CDR2 SNEGSKA (reference sequence). V was clipped by 6 bases and J by 2 bases; unmatched bases: 9. CDR3 length equals 15 residues. The CDR3 is CSASPWGLATDTQYF. As DNA, the CDR3 is TGCAGTGCCAGTCCCTGGGGACTAGCCACAGATACGCAGTATTTT.

This clonotype was seen once. V and J are TRBV6-6 and TRBJ2-4; 7 bases agree with TRBD1. Trimming cost V 6 bases and J 8 bases; bases outside gene matches: 16. The germline V gene has CDR1 MNHNY and CDR2 SVGAGI (reference sequence). The CDR3 consists of 16 residues. The CDR3, as DNA: TGTGCCAGCAGCATGTACCGGGACAGAGGGATGGACATTCAGTACTTC. This translates into CASSMYRDRGMDIQYF.

The chain uses TRBV5-5 and TRBJ2-5, with 8 bases lining up with TRBD2. CDR3 length: 15 residues. CDR1 and CDR2 from the germline V gene are SGHKS and YYEKEE (reference sequence). Trimming removed 0 bases from V and 1 base from J; junction bases left unmatched: 2. CDR3 sequence reads: CASSLGTSSQETQYF. The CDR3 DNA reads TGTGCCAGCAGCTTGGGGACTAGCAGCCAAGAGACCCAGTACTTC.

This clonotype was detected a few times. The gene calls are TRBV6-6 and TRBJ2-7; TRBD1 is a possible D gene (5 bases). The CDR3 is made up of 13 amino acids. Germline CDR1 and CDR2: MNHNY and SVGAGI (reference sequence). Trimming removed 5 bases from V and 3 bases from J, with 11 bases in between. The CDR3 DNA is TGTGCCAGCAGTGATGGACACCGCTACGAGCAGTACTTC. It codes for CASSDGHRYEQYF.